The clone carrying this TCR beta chain was detected many times. What it binds is unknown. The sample belongs to a study of neurological immune-mediated disorders. Regarding the study as a whole: Multiple sclerosis patients had less TCR clonal expansion than even healthy controls, unlike HTLV-1-associated myelopathy.

5'RACE generated cDNA with 10-nucleotide random UMIs. A single record per CDR3 protein comes from TCRdb applying MiXCR to the 5' RACE reads. The data contain approximately 25,000 distinct CDR3 sequences, approximately 21% of them singletons. CDR3 length equals 16 residues. Germline values: CDR1 SGHRS, CDR2 YFSETQ. The V end lost 7 bases, the J end lost 0 bases, and 16 bases lay between the germline ends. The chain is built from TRBV5-1 and TRBJ2-2; weak D call: TRBD2 (5 bases). The material sequenced was PBMCs. This receptor was identified in a woman aged 55-69 years in good health. The DNA for the CDR3 is TGCGCCAGCCTCCGCGGCGGGCAATCGAACACCGGGGAGCTGTTTTTT. Translating it yields CASLRGGQSNTGELFF. The entire variable domain, with the rest obtained from reference TRBV5-1 and TRBJ2-2, is as follows: KAGVTQTPRYLIKTRGQQVTLSCSPISGHRSVSWYQQTPGQGLQFLFEYFSETQRNKGNFPGRFSGRQFSNSRSEMNVSTLELGDSALYLCASLRGGQSNTGELFFGEGSRLTVL.